This TCR beta chain was profiled in a study of blood T cell repertoires in COVID-19. Libraries were prepared by immunoSEQ multiplex PCR; TCRdb keeps only in-frame clonotypes and omits some of them. The profile shows some 210,000 clones, 83% of them singletons. The CDR3 is 15 amino acids. Trimming took off 1 base at V and 4 bases at J, with 14 bases between the two ends. CDR1 and CDR2 from the germline V gene are SGDLS and YYNGEE. This TCR was sampled from a man aged 45-65 years with active or convalescent COVID-19. The sequenced material came from peripheral blood. This chain connects TRBV9 to TRBJ1-1; tentative D call: TRBD1 (6 bases). The CDR3 reads CASSVTQGGGTEAFF. CDR3 in DNA: TGTGCCAGCAGCGTAACACAGGGTGGTGGCACTGAAGCTTTCTTT.